Presented here are 8 T cell receptor beta chains from one specimen sequenced in a study of post-analysis software for immune sequencing data. Study-wide points: In patients, TRBV5-6, TRBV5-1 and TRBV20-1 belonged to roughly 5 TRBV segments found more frequently than in controls.

Libraries were made from TCR beta cDNA, and they carried unique molecular identifiers. Each CDR3 protein gets one entry after TCRdb re-called the PCR reads with MiXCR. The sample lists 740,000 or so distinct CDR3 sequences; approximately 57% were seen once. These receptors have no identified antigens. Sequenced material: blood. The source of these receptors is a girl under 18 with multiple sclerosis.

This clonotype has a handful of counts. The genes are TRBV6-2 or TRBV6-3 and TRBJ2-3; no firm D call. V lost 2 bases and J lost 0, with 9 bases in between. CDR3 length: 15 amino acids. CDR1 and CDR2 (germline): MNHEY, SVGEGT. Here the CDR3 reads CASSYGSHSTDTQYF. The CDR3 nucleotides are TGTGCCAGCAGTTACGGATCCCACAGCACAGATACGCAGTATTTT.

The genes are TRBV7-2 and TRBJ2-2; 10 nucleotides agree with TRBD1. The CDR3 is 17 amino acids. The V gene's germline CDR1 is SGHTA and CDR2 FQGNSA. The junction had 10 bases not matched to a gene; V was cut back by 3 bases and J by 6 bases. The CDR3, as DNA: TGTGCCAGCAGCTTCGCGGCCGGGACAGGGGAAGCCGGGGAGCTGTTTTTT. This codes for CASSFAAGTGEAGELFF.

The chain recombines TRBV7-8 with TRBJ2-7, with D perhaps given as TRBD1 or TRBD2 (5 bases each). Deletions cut 4 bases from V and 6 bases from J, with 16 bases between. The CDR3 contains 14 residues. Germline CDR1 is SGHVS and CDR2 is FQNEAQ. CDR3 bases: TGTGCCAGCAGCTCCGGGACGGCCGGAGGCGAGCAGTACTTC. Amino acid sequence: CASSSGTAGGEQYF.

This chain uses TRBV29-1 with TRBJ2-7; D not certain. Matching the DNA end better, TRBJ2-5 makes the J call doubtful. Germline CDR1 reads SQVTM; CDR2 reads ANQGSEA. The CDR3 has 12 residues. CDR3 loop: CSVEDLGETQYF. Here the CDR3 DNA reads TGCAGCGTTGAAGATCTGGGGGAGACCCAGTACTTC.

The chain carries TRBV3-1 and TRBJ1-2; a weak D match, TRBD1 (6 bases). Trimming cost V 2 bases and J 8 bases, with 12 bases left between them. Germline values: CDR1 LGHDT, CDR2 YNNKEL (reference sequence). The CDR3 contains 13 residues. The CDR3 bases are TGTGCCAGCAGCCAATCTGGGGGCGACGGCTACACCTTC. Residues: CASSQSGGDGYTF. Variable domain in full (rest from reference TRBV3-1 and TRBJ1-2): DTAVSQTPKYLVTQMGNDKSIKCEQNLGHDTMYWYKQDSKKFLKIMFSYNNKELIINETVPNRFSPKSPDKAHLNLHINSLELGDSAVYFCASSQSGGDGYTFGSGTRLTVV.

The chain carries TRBV25-1 and TRBJ2-5; D perhaps matches TRBD1 (5 bases). The DNA end is a closer match to TRBJ2-4, so the J assignment may be wrong. CDR1 and CDR2 (germline): MGHDK, SYGVNS. The CDR3 consists of 14 residues. The CDR3 region is CASSETGAGNIQYF. The CDR3 region has the DNA TGTGCCAGCAGTGAAACTGGGGCAGGAAACATTCAGTACTTC.

The rearrangement joins TRBV28 to TRBJ1-1, with a weak D call TRBD1 (5 bases). The CDR3 runs to 12 residues. CDR1 and CDR2 from the germline V gene are MDHEN and SYDVKM. Trimming removed 3 bases at V and 9 bases at J, with 11 bases between. CDR3 loop: CASSFGQGKAFF. In nucleotides, the CDR3 is TGTGCCAGCAGTTTTGGGCAGGGTAAAGCTTTCTTT.

The J gene is TRBJ2-1, the V gene TRBV7-3, with 7 bases that match TRBD1. The CDR3 consists of 17 residues. The germline V gene has CDR1 SGHTA and CDR2 FQGTGA. Trimming cost V 3 bases and J 10 bases; bases outside gene matches: 18. The chain's CDR3 is CASSFTGGGTGVREQFF. Written as DNA, the CDR3 is TGTGCCAGCAGCTTTACTGGGGGCGGAACAGGGGTTAGAGAGCAGTTCTTC.